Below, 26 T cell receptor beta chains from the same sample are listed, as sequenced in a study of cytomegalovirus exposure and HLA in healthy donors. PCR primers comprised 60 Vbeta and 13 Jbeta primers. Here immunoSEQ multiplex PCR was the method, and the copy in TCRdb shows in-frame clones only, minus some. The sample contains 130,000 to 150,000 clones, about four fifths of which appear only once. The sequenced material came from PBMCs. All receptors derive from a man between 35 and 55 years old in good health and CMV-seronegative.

The CDR3 loop reads CAISGSGMEEKLFF. CDR3 nucleotide sequence: TGTGCCATCAGTGGTTCGGGGATGGAGGAAAAACTGTTTTTT. The genes are TRBV10-3 and TRBJ1-4; D ambiguous. The CDR3 length is 14 residues. V shed 4 bases and J shed 8 bases, with 14 bases lying between them. The germline V gene has CDR1 ENHRY and CDR2 SYGVKD.

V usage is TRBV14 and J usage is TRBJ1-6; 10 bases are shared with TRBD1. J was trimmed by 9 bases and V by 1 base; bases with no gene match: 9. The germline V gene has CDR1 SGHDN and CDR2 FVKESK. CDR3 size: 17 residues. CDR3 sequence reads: CASSQVGTGDMGSPLHF. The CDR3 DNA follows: TGTGCCAGCAGCCAAGTGGGGACAGGGGACATGGGTTCACCCCTCCACTTT.

DNA of the CDR3: TGTGCCAGCAGTGCCAGGGAAGGCCAGCCCCAGCATTTT. Translated: CASSAREGQPQHF. The gene calls are TRBV25-1 and TRBJ1-5, with a tentative D call TRBD1 (5 bases). The CDR3 contains 13 residues. The germline V and J ends were trimmed by 4 bases and 7 bases, with 11 bases remaining between them. Per the germline V gene, CDR1 is MGHDK and CDR2 is SYGVNS.

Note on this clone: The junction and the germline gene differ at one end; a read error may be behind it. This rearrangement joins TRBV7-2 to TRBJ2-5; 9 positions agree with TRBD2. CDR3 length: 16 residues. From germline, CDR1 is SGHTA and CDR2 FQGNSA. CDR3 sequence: CASSLAPSGGQETQYF. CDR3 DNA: TGTGCCAGCAGCCTAGCCCCGAGCGGGGGGCAAGAGACCCAGTACTTC.

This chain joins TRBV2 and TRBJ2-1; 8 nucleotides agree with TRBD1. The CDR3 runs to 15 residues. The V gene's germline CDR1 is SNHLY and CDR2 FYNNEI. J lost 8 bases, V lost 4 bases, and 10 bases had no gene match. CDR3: CASSVGTGAAHEQFF. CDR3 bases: TGTGCCAGCAGTGTGGGGACAGGAGCGGCCCATGAGCAGTTCTTC.

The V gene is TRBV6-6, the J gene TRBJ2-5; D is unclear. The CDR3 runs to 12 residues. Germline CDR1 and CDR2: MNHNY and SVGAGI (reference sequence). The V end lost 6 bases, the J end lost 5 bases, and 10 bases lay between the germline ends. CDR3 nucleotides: TGTGCCAGCAGGAGTACCGCGGAGACCCAGTACTTC. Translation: CASRSTAETQYF.

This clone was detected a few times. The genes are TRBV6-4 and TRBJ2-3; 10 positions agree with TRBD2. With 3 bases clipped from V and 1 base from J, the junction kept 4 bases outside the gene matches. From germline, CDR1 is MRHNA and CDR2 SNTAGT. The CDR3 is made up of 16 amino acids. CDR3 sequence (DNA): TGTGCCAGCAGTGAGGTAGCGGGGGGCGGCACAGATACGCAGTATTTT. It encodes CASSEVAGGGTDTQYF.

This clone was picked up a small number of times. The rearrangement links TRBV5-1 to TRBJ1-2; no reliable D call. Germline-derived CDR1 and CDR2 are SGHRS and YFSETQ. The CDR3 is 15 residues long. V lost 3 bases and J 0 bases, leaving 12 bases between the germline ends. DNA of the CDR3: TGCGCCAGCAGCTGGGCAGGAGGATCTAACTATGGCTACACCTTC. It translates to CASSWAGGSNYGYTF.

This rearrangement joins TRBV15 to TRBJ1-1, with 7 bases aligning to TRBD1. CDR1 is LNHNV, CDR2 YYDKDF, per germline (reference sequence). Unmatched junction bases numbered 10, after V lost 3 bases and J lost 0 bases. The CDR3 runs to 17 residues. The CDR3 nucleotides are TGTGCCACCAGCAGGGGTAACAGGGGATTCATGAACACTGAAGCTTTCTTT. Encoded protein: CATSRGNRGFMNTEAFF.

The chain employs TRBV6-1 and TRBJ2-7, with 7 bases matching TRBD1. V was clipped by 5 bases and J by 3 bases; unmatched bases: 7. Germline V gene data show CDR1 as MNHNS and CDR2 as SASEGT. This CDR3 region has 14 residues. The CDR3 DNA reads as TGTGCCAGCAGTTGGGAGACAGGGAACTACGAGCAGTACTTC. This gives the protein CASSWETGNYEQYF.

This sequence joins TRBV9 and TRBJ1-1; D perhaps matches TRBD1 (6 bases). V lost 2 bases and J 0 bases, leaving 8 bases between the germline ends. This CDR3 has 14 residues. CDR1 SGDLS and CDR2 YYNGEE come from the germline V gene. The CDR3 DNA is TGTGCCAGCAGCGTCACAGGGCTGAACACTGAAGCTTTCTTT. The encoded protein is CASSVTGLNTEAFF.

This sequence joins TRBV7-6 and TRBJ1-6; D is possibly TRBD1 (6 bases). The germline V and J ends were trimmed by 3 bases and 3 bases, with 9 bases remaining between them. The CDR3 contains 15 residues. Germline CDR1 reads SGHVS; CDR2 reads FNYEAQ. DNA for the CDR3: TGTGCCAGCAGCTTTGAACAGGGCTATAATTCACCCCTCCACTTT. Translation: CASSFEQGYNSPLHF. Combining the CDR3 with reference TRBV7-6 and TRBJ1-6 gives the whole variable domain GAGVSQSPRYKVTKRGQDVALRCDPISGHVSLYWYRQALGQGPEFLTYFNYEAQQDKSGLPNDRFSAERPEGSISTLTIQRTEQRDSAMYRCASSFEQGYNSPLHFGNGTRLTVT.

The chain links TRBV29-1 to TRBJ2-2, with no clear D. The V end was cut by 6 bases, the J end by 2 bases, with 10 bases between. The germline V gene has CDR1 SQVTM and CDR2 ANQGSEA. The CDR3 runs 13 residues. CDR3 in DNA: TGCAGCGTCGGTGAAGTCAACACCGGGGAGCTGTTTTTT. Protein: CSVGEVNTGELFF.

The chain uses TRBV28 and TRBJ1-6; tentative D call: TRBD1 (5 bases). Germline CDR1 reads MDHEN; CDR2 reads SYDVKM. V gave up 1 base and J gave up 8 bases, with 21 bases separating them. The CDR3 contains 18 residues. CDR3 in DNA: TGTGCCAGCAGTTTATATGGGGCCGGGGTTGGGAGGGATTCACCCCTCCACTTT. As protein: CASSLYGAGVGRDSPLHF.

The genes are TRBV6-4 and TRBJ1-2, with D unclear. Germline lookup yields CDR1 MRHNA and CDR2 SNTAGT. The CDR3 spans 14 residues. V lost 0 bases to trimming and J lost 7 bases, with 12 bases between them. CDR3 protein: CASSDSWRVSGYTF. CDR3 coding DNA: TGTGCCAGCAGTGACTCGTGGAGGGTGTCTGGCTACACCTTC.

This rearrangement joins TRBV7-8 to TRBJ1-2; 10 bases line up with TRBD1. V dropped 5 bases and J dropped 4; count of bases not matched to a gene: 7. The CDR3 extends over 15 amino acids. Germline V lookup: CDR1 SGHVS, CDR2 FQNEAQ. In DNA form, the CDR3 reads TGTGCCAGCAGCCCCGACAGGGGGCAGGTCTATGGCTACACCTTC. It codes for CASSPDRGQVYGYTF.

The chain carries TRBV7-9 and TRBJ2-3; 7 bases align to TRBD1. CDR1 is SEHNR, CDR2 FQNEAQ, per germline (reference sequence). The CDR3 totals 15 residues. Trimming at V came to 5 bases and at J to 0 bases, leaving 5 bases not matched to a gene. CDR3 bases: TGTGCCAGCAGCCCCGACAGGGATAGCACAGATACGCAGTATTTT. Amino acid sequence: CASSPDRDSTDTQYF.

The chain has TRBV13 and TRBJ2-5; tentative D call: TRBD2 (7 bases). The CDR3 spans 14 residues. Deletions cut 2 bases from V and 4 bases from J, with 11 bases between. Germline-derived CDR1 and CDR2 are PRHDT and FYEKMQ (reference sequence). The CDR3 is CASSLRGAGETQYF. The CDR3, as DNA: TGTGCCAGCAGCTTACGGGGGGCAGGAGAGACCCAGTACTTC.

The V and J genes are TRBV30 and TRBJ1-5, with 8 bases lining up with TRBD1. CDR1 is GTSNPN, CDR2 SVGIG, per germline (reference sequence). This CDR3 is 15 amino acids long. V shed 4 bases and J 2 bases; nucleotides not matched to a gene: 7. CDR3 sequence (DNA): TGTGCCTGGACCCGACAGGGGTATCGCAATCAGCCCCAGCATTTT. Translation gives CAWTRQGYRNQPQHF.

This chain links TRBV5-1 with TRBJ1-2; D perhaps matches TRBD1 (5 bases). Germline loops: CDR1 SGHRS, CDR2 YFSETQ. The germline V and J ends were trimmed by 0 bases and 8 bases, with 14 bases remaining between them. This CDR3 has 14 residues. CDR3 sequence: CASSLVGGTFGYTF. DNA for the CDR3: TGCGCCAGCAGCTTGGTGGGGGGGACGTTCGGCTACACCTTC.

The CDR3 here is CASSLAGLAAYEQYF. CDR3 coding DNA: TGTGCCAGCAGCTTGGCCGGACTAGCTGCCTACGAGCAGTACTTC. The chain recombines TRBV5-4 with TRBJ2-7; 8 bases match TRBD2. Germline CDR1 and CDR2: SGHNT and YYREEE (reference sequence). There are 15 residues in the CDR3. J gave up 2 bases and V 0 bases, and 4 bases lay outside the gene matches.

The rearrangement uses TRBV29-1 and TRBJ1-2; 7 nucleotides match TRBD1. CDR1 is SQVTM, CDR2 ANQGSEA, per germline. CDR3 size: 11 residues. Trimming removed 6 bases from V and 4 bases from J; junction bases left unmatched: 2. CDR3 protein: CSVRDSYGYTF. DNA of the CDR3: TGCAGCGTACGGGACAGCTATGGCTACACCTTC.

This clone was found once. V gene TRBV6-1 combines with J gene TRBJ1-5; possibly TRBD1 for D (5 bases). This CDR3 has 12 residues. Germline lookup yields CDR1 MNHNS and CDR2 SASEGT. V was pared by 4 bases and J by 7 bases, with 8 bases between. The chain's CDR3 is CASSGRVQPQHF. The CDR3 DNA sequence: TGTGCCAGCAGTGGCAGGGTCCAGCCCCAGCATTTT.

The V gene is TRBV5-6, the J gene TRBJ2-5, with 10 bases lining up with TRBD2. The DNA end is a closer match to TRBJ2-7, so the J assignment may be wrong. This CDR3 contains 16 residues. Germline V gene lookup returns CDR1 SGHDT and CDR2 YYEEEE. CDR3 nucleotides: TGTGCCAGCAGCTTGGTCCCTAGCGGGGGTTTCTACGAGCAGTACTTC. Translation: CASSLVPSGGFYEQYF.

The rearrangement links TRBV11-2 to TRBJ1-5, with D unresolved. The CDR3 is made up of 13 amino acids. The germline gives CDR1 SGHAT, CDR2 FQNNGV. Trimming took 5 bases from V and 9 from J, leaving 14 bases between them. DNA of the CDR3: TGTGCCAGCAGCCTTGTCGGGAATAGGCCCCAGCATTTT. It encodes CASSLVGNRPQHF. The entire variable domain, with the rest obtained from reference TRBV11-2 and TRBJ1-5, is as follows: EAGVAQSPRYKIIEKRQSVAFWCNPISGHATLYWYQQILGQGPKLLIQFQNNGVVDDSQLPKDRFSAERLKGVDSTLKIQPAKLEDSAVYLCASSLVGNRPQHFGDGTRLSIL.

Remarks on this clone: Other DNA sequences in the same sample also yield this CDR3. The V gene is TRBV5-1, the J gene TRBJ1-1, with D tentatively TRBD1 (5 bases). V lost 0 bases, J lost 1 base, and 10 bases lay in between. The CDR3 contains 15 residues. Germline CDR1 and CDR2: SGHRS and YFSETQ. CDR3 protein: CASSLGAGSNTEAFF. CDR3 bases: TGCGCCAGCAGCTTGGGGGCAGGGTCGAACACTGAAGCTTTCTTT.